This entry describes one TCR beta chain. The sample is drawn from a study of T cell responses to AZD1222 COVID-19 vaccine. Germline CDR1 and CDR2: GTSNPN and SVGIG (reference sequence). This CDR3 contains 16 residues. V was pared by 5 bases and J by 6 bases, with 26 bases between. Libraries were prepared by immunoSEQ multiplex PCR; TCRdb keeps only in-frame clonotypes and omits some of them. The sample has roughly 90,000 clones, under 95% seen once; the top ten hold less than 5.5%. The chain employs TRBV30 and TRBJ2-7; no firm D call. The material sequenced was peripheral blood, taken on day 0 of MenACWY control vaccination. The receptor was isolated from an adult in good health. CDR3 in amino acids: CAWGSEGFSVPSEQYF. As DNA, the CDR3 is TGTGCCTGGGGGTCAGAAGGTTTTTCGGTCCCTTCCGAGCAGTACTTC.